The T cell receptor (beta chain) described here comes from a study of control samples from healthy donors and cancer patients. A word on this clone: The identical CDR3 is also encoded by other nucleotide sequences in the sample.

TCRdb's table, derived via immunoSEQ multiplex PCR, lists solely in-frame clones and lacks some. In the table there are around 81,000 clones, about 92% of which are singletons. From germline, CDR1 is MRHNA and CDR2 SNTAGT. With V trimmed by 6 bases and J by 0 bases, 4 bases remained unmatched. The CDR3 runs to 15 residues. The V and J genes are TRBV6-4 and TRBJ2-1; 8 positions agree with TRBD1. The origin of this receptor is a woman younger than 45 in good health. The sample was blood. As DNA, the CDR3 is TGTGCCAGCAGCGAAACAGGGGGCTCCTACAATGAGCAGTTCTTC. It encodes CASSETGGSYNEQFF.